Listed here are 22 T cell receptor beta chains from one sample, sequenced in a study of blood T cell repertoires in COVID-19. Clones were read by immunoSEQ multiplex PCR, and TCRdb kept only the in-frame ones, dropping some. The sample yields fewer than 80,000 clones, more than 85% seen once. Material: peripheral blood. The receptors stem from a man in his 70s with acute or convalescent COVID-19.

This clone came up a few times. The rearrangement links TRBV7-8 to TRBJ1-5; TRBD1 is a possible D gene (6 bases). Germline values: CDR1 SGHVS, CDR2 FQNEAQ. Trimming left V 6 bases short and J 2 bases short, with 14 bases between. There are 15 residues in the CDR3. The CDR3 protein is CASSLTGSGNQPQHF. The CDR3 DNA follows: TGTGCCAGCAGTCTTACAGGGTCGGGCAATCAGCCCCAGCATTTT.

Only a few counts were recorded for this clone. V and J are TRBV27 and TRBJ1-2; D may be TRBD1 (5 bases). The CDR3 runs 13 residues. Per the germline V gene, CDR1 is MNHEY and CDR2 is SMNVEV (reference sequence). V lost 2 bases to trimming and J lost 8 bases, with 12 bases between them. The CDR3 bases are TGTGCCAGCAGTTTACTAGGGGCTGACGGCTACACCTTC. Protein sequence: CASSLLGADGYTF.

The V call is TRBV7-9, the J call TRBJ2-7, with 12 positions matching TRBD1. Germline lookup yields CDR1 SEHNR and CDR2 FQNEAQ (reference sequence). This CDR3 spans 19 amino acids. Trimming took 5 bases from V and 0 from J; bases not matched to a gene: 14. The CDR3 is CASSHLPGQGAHSSYEQYF. The CDR3 nucleotides read TGTGCCAGCAGCCATTTACCGGGACAGGGGGCTCATAGCTCCTACGAGCAGTACTTC.

This sequence joins TRBV6-5 and TRBJ1-2; TRBD1 matches 9 bases. Germline V gives CDR1 MNHEY, CDR2 SVGAGI. The CDR3 length is 13 residues. V shed 6 bases and J 8 bases; nucleotides not matched to a gene: 7. In DNA form, the CDR3 reads TGTGCCAGCAGACAACAGGGGGCGGGAGGCTACACCTTC. This sequence encodes CASRQQGAGGYTF.

This clone was observed a handful of times. V and J are TRBV10-2 and TRBJ2-5; TRBD2 aligns across 11 bases. There are 14 residues in the CDR3. CDR1 is WSHSY and CDR2 is SAAADI in the germline V gene. J lost 2 bases, V lost 6 bases, and 2 bases had no gene match. CDR3 sequence: CASRLAGEQETQYF. CDR3 nucleotides: TGCGCCAGCAGACTAGCGGGAGAACAAGAGACCCAGTACTTC.

The chain links TRBV28 to TRBJ1-1; maybe TRBD1 (5 bases). The CDR3 covers 14 residues. The V gene's germline CDR1 is MDHEN and CDR2 SYDVKM. Trimming pared 6 bases from V and 5 bases from J, leaving 16 bases between. CDR3 coding DNA: TGTGCCAGCAGGCAGGGATTTCGGGGGACTGAAGCTTTCTTT. Translation gives CASRQGFRGTEAFF. Drawing the rest from reference TRBV28 and TRBJ1-1, the complete variable domain is DVKVTQSSRYLVKRTGEKVFLECVQDMDHENMFWYRQDPGLGLRLIYFSYDVKMKEKGDIPEGYSVSREKKERFSLILESASTNQTSMYLCASRQGFRGTEAFFGQGTRLTVV.

The chain couples TRBV27 to TRBJ2-2; TRBD2 aligns across 11 bases. The germline V gene has CDR1 MNHEY and CDR2 SMNVEV (reference sequence). The CDR3 loop spans 16 amino acids. The V gene end was trimmed by 8 bases and the J gene end by 0 bases; junction bases not matched to a gene: 5. DNA of the CDR3: TGTGCCAGCGGTGGGACTAGCGGATCGAACACCGGGGAGCTGTTTTTT. Translated: CASGGTSGSNTGELFF.

The chain carries TRBV27 and TRBJ2-3, with D possibly matching TRBD2 (6 bases). Trimming took off 5 bases at V and 4 bases at J, with 16 bases between the two ends. Germline CDR1 and CDR2: MNHEY and SMNVEV (reference sequence). This CDR3 comprises 15 residues. The CDR3 region has the DNA TGTGCCAGCAGTGCCCTACTAGCCCGGCCAGATACGCAGTATTTT. This encodes CASSALLARPDTQYF.

This chain links TRBV28 with TRBJ2-7; a possible D gene is TRBD1 (6 bases). V gave up 3 bases and J gave up 9 bases, with 15 bases separating them. Germline V gene lookup returns CDR1 MDHEN and CDR2 SYDVKM. This CDR3 comprises 13 residues. CDR3 residues: CASSLTGIHGQYF. For the CDR3, the DNA is TGTGCCAGCAGTTTGACAGGAATCCACGGGCAGTACTTC.

The V and J genes are TRBV27 and TRBJ1-2; 8 nucleotides match TRBD1. The CDR3 is 13 residues long. J gave up 3 bases and V 3 bases, and 0 bases lay outside the gene matches. Germline CDR1 is MNHEY and CDR2 is SMNVEV (reference sequence). The CDR3, as DNA: TGTGCCAGCAGTTTGGACAGGGACTATGGCTACACCTTC. As protein: CASSLDRDYGYTF.

Details on this clone: The junction shows a germline mismatch at one end, possibly a read error. This CDR3 reads CASSPGEGRSTGELFF. The CDR3 DNA sequence: TGTGCTAGCAGCCCTGGGGAGGGCCGGAGCACCGGGGAGCTGTTTTTT. The chain carries TRBV7-7 and TRBJ2-2; TRBD2 matches at 7 bases. CDR3 size: 16 residues. CDR1 SSHAT and CDR2 FNYEAQ come from the germline V gene (reference sequence).

The V and J genes are TRBV6-5 and TRBJ1-2; 8 bases fit TRBD1. Looked up from germline, CDR1 is MNHEY and CDR2 is SVGAGI. There are 14 residues in the CDR3. V trimming: 5 bases; J trimming: 4 bases; junction bases outside the gene matches: 6. The CDR3 nucleotides read TGTGCCAGCAGTACAGGACAGGGACGCTATGGCTACACCTTC. Its translation: CASSTGQGRYGYTF.

This chain connects TRBV18 to TRBJ2-4; 9 bases fit TRBD2. CDR3 length equals 17 residues. CDR1 is KGHSH and CDR2 is LQKENI in the germline V gene. With 6 bases clipped from V and 0 bases from J, the junction kept 9 bases outside the gene matches. Written as DNA, the CDR3 is TGTGCCAGCTCGCCCGGAATAGCGGGGGTAGCCAAAAACATTCAGTACTTC. It codes for CASSPGIAGVAKNIQYF. The full variable domain, its missing parts supplied by reference TRBV18 and TRBJ2-4, is NAGVMQNPRHLVRRRGQEARLRCSPMKGHSHVYWYRQLPEEGLKFMVYLQKENIIDESGMPKERFSAEFPKEGPSILRIQQVVRGDSAAYFCASSPGIAGVAKNIQYFGAGTRLSVL.

This clone was detected only a few times. The chain uses TRBV3-1 (or the pseudogene TRBV3-2) and TRBJ2-3; D might be TRBD1 (5 bases). V lost 1 base and J lost 2, with 13 bases in between. The CDR3 runs to 16 residues. The germline V gene has CDR1 LGHDT and CDR2 YNNKEL (reference sequence). CDR3 protein: CASSQGGVLYTDTQYF. In DNA form, the CDR3 reads TGTGCCAGCAGCCAAGGGGGCGTGCTATACACAGATACGCAGTATTTT.

The rearrangement joins TRBV6-5 to TRBJ2-3, with 8 bases aligning to TRBD1. Per germline, CDR1 MNHEY and CDR2 SVGAGI. With V trimmed by 5 bases and J by 3 bases, 4 bases remained unmatched. The CDR3 is 14 residues long. The chain's CDR3 is CASSTGGRTDTQYF. The CDR3 coding sequence is TGTGCCAGCAGTACAGGGGGGAGAACAGATACGCAGTATTTT.

This chain uses TRBV5-1 with TRBJ1-2, with 11 positions matching TRBD1. The trim removed 3 bases at V and 7 bases at J, leaving 14 bases unmatched. The CDR3 has 17 amino acids. Germline-derived CDR1 and CDR2 are SGHRS and YFSETQ. The CDR3 nucleotides are TGCGCCAGCAGCTCCCCGGACAGGGGGCGGTTTACATCTGGCTACACCTTC. As protein: CASSSPDRGRFTSGYTF.

This chain uses TRBV4-1 with TRBJ2-7, with D maybe TRBD2 (6 bases). V dropped 3 bases and J dropped 1 base, with 10 bases sitting between them. The germline CDR1 and CDR2 sequences are MGHRA and YSYEKL. The CDR3 sequence is 14 residues long. CDR3 nucleotides: TGCGCCAGCAGCCACAATAGCGGATCCTACGAGCAGTACTTC. It encodes CASSHNSGSYEQYF.

This clone was seen only once. This rearrangement joins TRBV5-4 to TRBJ2-3; perhaps TRBD2 as D (5 bases). The germline CDR1 and CDR2 sequences are SGHNT and YYREEE (reference sequence). V dropped 0 bases and J dropped 4 bases, with 27 bases sitting between them. The CDR3 is made up of 20 amino acids. The CDR3 bases are TGTGCCAGCAGCTTGGTAATAGCGCCGAGATTGGGGATTGGTTCAGATACGCAGTATTTT. This translates into CASSLVIAPRLGIGSDTQYF.

The rearrangement uses TRBV15 and TRBJ2-7; D call uncertain. V lost 1 base, J lost 2 bases, and 12 bases lay in between. CDR3 size: 15 residues. The germline CDR1 and CDR2 sequences are LNHNV and YYDKDF (reference sequence). The CDR3: CATSRGGQVAYEQYF. The CDR3 bases are TGTGCCACCAGCAGAGGTGGGCAGGTCGCCTACGAGCAGTACTTC.

The rearrangement uses TRBV6-5 and TRBJ2-5, with 7 positions matching TRBD1. The CDR3 covers 15 residues. Per germline, CDR1 MNHEY and CDR2 SVGAGI. With 6 bases clipped from V and 5 bases from J, the junction kept 12 bases outside the gene matches. In DNA, the CDR3 is TGTGCCAGCAGAGGGAAGACAGGGAGAGGTGAGACCCAGTACTTC. It encodes CASRGKTGRGETQYF.

CDR3 region: CASKLAHDSGREQFF. DNA of the CDR3: TGTGCCAGTAAATTGGCTCACGACAGCGGGAGGGAGCAGTTCTTC. The chain links TRBV19 to TRBJ2-1; 9 nucleotides line up with TRBD2. Looked up from germline, CDR1 is LNHDA and CDR2 is SQIVND (reference sequence). There are 15 residues in the CDR3. V trimming: 7 bases; J trimming: 10 bases; junction bases outside the gene matches: 14.

V is TRBV9 and J is TRBJ2-7; D not resolved. This CDR3 contains 13 residues. The germline V and J ends were trimmed by 3 bases and 4 bases, with 11 bases remaining between them. CDR1 and CDR2 (germline): SGDLS, YYNGEE. The CDR3 bases are TGTGCCAGCAGCGCCTTTCTAGGTTACGAGCAGTACTTC. Translating it yields CASSAFLGYEQYF.